Listed below are T cell receptor beta chains from one sample, sequenced in a study of T cells in Graves' hyperthyroidism and ophthalmopathy. One entry per CDR3 protein, called by TCRdb with MiXCR from the multiplex PCR reads. The sample comprises about 640,000 distinct CDR3 sequences, about 14% of which are singletons, and 9.5% to 15% rests with the top ten. Sequenced: blood. Receptors were obtained from a woman between 45 and 65 years old with Graves' ophthalmopathy. CDR3s include the opening cysteine and the closing phenylalanine or tryptophan. The D gene is left open where the match is weak. The size of a clone is reported for some rows only, either as once, few or many, or as a class for expanded clones.

v_gene,j_gene,d_gene,len,abundance,CDR3nt,CDR3aa
TRBV28,TRBJ2-3,TRBD2,16,many,TGTGCCAGCAGTTCGCTAGCGGGAGTAATTACAGATACGCAGTATTTT,CASSSLAGVITDTQYF
TRBV20-1,TRBJ2-2,.,14,.,TGCAGTGCTAGGGACCGATCGAACACCGGGGAGCTGTTTTTT,CSARDRSNTGELFF
TRBV7-9,TRBJ1-1,TRBD1,14,many,TGTGCCAGCAGCTTAGGACAGGGGGAAGGTGAAGCTTTCTTT,CASSLGQGEGEAFF
TRBV19,TRBJ2-7,.,15,.,TGTGCCAGTAGTATAGCGTCGGGAGTCGGTGGCGAGCAGTACTTC,CASSIASGVGGEQYF
TRBV6-2/TRBV6-3,TRBJ2-7,.,13,few,TGTGCCAGCGCACAGGGTTACAACTACGAGCAGTACTTC,CASAQGYNYEQYF
TRBV19,TRBJ2-3,TRBD2,16,few,TGTGCCAGTAGTATACGCCTAGCGGGAAGCACAGATACGCAGTATTTT,CASSIRLAGSTDTQYF
TRBV19,TRBJ2-1,TRBD2,16,.,TGTGCCAGTAGTAGGACTAGCGGGAGGCCCTACAATGAGCAGTTCTTC,CASSRTSGRPYNEQFF
TRBV11-2,TRBJ2-1,.,19,many,TGTGCCAGCAGAGGTCTCAAGATATTTAGTAGGAGCTCCTACAATGAGCAGTTCTTC,CASRGLKIFSRSSYNEQFF
TRBV19,TRBJ1-1,.,15,many,TGTGCCAGTAGTATAGCTCTGGTGGTGAACACTGAAGCTTTCTTT,CASSIALVVNTEAFF
TRBV7-3,TRBJ2-3,TRBD1,13,many,TGTGCCAGCAGCATAGACAGGGGAAATACGCAGTATTTT,CASSIDRGNTQYF
TRBV15,TRBJ2-1,TRBD2,13,.,TGTGCCACCGGGAGGGGCTCCTACAATGAGCAGTTCTTC,CATGRGSYNEQFF
TRBV7-3,TRBJ2-2,.,16,many,TGTGCCAGCAGCCAAGTTGGGGCTCCGAACACCGGGGAGCTGTTTTTT,CASSQVGAPNTGELFF
TRBV6-1,TRBJ1-3,TRBD1,17,few,TGTGCCAGCAGTCGAAGACAGGGGGCTAACTCTGGAAACACCATATATTTT,CASSRRQGANSGNTIYF
TRBV5-1,TRBJ1-4,.,15,.,TGCGCCAGCAGCACCGGACAGATTCTTAATGAAAAACTGTTTTTT,CASSTGQILNEKLFF
TRBV10-3,TRBJ2-1,TRBD2,14,few,TGTGCCATCAGTCTAGCGGGAGGGCCTAATGAGCAGTTCTTC,CAISLAGGPNEQFF
TRBV7-2,TRBJ2-1,.,14,many,TGTGCCAGCAGCTTAGATGGCAGCCACAATGAGCAGTTCTTC,CASSLDGSHNEQFF
TRBV28,TRBJ2-7,TRBD2,14,many,TGTGCCAGCACTCCGGGACTAGCGCATTACGAGCAGTACTTC,CASTPGLAHYEQYF
TRBV12-3/TRBV12-4,TRBJ2-2,.,18,few,TGTGCCAGCAGTTCCCGGACACGCACCTCCCCAAACACCGGGGAGCTGTTTTTT,CASSSRTRTSPNTGELFF
TRBV11-3,TRBJ1-1,TRBD1,15,many,TGTGCCAGCAGCCAGACACGACAGGGGTTCACTGAAGCTTTCTTT,CASSQTRQGFTEAFF
TRBV7-9,TRBJ1-1,.,16,many,TGTGCCAGCAGCTTAGCAGGACCCCTAGGCAGGGGTGAAGCTTTCTTT,CASSLAGPLGRGEAFF
TRBV28,TRBJ2-3,.,16,.,TGTGCCAGCAGTTTATCCGGGGCATTGGGCACAGATACGCAGTATTTT,CASSLSGALGTDTQYF
TRBV5-5,TRBJ2-2,.,13,many,TGTGCCAGCAGCTTGGTTGACACCGGGGAGCTGTTTTTT,CASSLVDTGELFF
TRBV20-1,TRBJ1-1,.,13,many,TGCAGTGCTAGAAGGTACGCAAACACTGAAGCTTTCTTT,CSARRYANTEAFF
TRBV11-3,TRBJ2-5,.,13,many,TGTGCCAGCAGCTTAGAGACTGGAGAGACCCAGTACTTC,CASSLETGETQYF
TRBV12-3/TRBV12-4,TRBJ2-7,.,15,.,TGTGCCAGCAGTTTTTCTAGCGTTAACGCCTACGAGCAGTACTTC,CASSFSSVNAYEQYF
TRBV7-2,TRBJ2-2,TRBD2,16,.,TGTGCCAGCTGGGACGGACTAGCGGGGAGGACCGGGGAGCTGTTTTTT,CASWDGLAGRTGELFF
TRBV6-5,TRBJ1-4,.,15,many,TGTGCCAGCAGTTACTCGGTAGGGGATCATGAAAAACTGTTTTTT,CASSYSVGDHEKLFF
TRBV9,TRBJ2-7,TRBD1,15,many,TGTGCCAGCAGCGTAGACTGGACAGGGGCCTACGAGCAGTACTTC,CASSVDWTGAYEQYF
TRBV6-1,TRBJ2-5,.,15,many,TGTGCCAGCAGTTTGGCGGGGGCGAGTCAGGAGACCCAGTACTTC,CASSLAGASQETQYF
TRBV10-3,TRBJ2-3,.,17,.,TGTGCCATCAGTGAGTCACGGGACCCGACGAGCACAGATACGCAGTATTTT,CAISESRDPTSTDTQYF
TRBV6-2/TRBV6-3,TRBJ2-7,.,16,.,TGTGCCAGCAGTTACCCTATTGCGGGACAGACCTACGAGCAGTACTTC,CASSYPIAGQTYEQYF
TRBV4-1,TRBJ1-1,TRBD1,14,.,TGCGCCAGCAACCAAGGGCAACAGGGGACTGAAGCTTTCTTT,CASNQGQQGTEAFF
TRBV6-1,TRBJ2-7,.,14,many,TGTGCCAGCGAGCGGAGACAGTATCCCTACGAGCAGTACTTC,CASERRQYPYEQYF
TRBV6-6,TRBJ1-2,.,17,.,TGTGCCAGCAGTTACACCGAGACAGTCTCCTACTTCAATGGCTACACCTTC,CASSYTETVSYFNGYTF
TRBV30,TRBJ2-1,.,13,many,TGTGCCTGGAGCCCCCCCGGAGGGATTGAGCAGTTCTTC,CAWSPPGGIEQFF
TRBV15,TRBJ2-1,.,16,many,TGTGCCACCAGCAGAGATCGTAGCCTTTATATCCATGAGCAGTTCTTC,CATSRDRSLYIHEQFF
TRBV20-1,TRBJ2-1,.,15,.,TGCAGTGCCGAGCCTAGCGACCTCGGATACAATGAGCAGTTCTTC,CSAEPSDLGYNEQFF
TRBV24-1,TRBJ2-7,.,17,many,TGTGCCACCAGTGATAGATCCGGACCGGGTGGTGGTTACGAGCAGTACTTC,CATSDRSGPGGGYEQYF
TRBV20-1,TRBJ2-7,.,12,many,TGCAGTGCTAGAGATAGCTACAGAATGCGGTACTTC,CSARDSYRMRYF
TRBV19,TRBJ2-1,TRBD1,17,few,TGTGCCAGTAGCCCCGGGACAGGTCCCAGCTCCTACAATGAGCAGTTCTTC,CASSPGTGPSSYNEQFF
TRBV19,TRBJ1-5,.,15,.,TGTGCCAGTAGTATAGCAGGAGGGGCTGGTCAGCCCCAGCATTTT,CASSIAGGAGQPQHF
TRBV6-2/TRBV6-3,TRBJ1-3,.,13,many,TGTGCCAGCAGTCGCGGTCCTGGAAACACCATATATTTT,CASSRGPGNTIYF
TRBV12-3/TRBV12-4,TRBJ1-5,TRBD1,12,few,TGTGCCAGCAGTAGACAGGGTCAGCCCCAGCATTTT,CASSRQGQPQHF
TRBV12-3/TRBV12-4,TRBJ2-7,.,14,many,TGTGCCAGCAGCCCCCTGGACGCTTCCTACGAGCAGTACTTC,CASSPLDASYEQYF
TRBV7-2,TRBJ2-1,TRBD2,15,many,TGTGCCAGCAGCCGGGCGCCCGCGGGAGGGCGGGAGCAGTTCTTC,CASSRAPAGGREQFF
TRBV6-1,TRBJ2-7,.,14,many,TGTGCCAGCAGTGAAGGGTTCGGGCCTTACGAGCAGTACTTC,CASSEGFGPYEQYF
TRBV11-3,TRBJ2-7,.,15,many,TGTGCCAGCAGCTTAAGGCAGGGGCCCACCTACGAGCAGTACTTC,CASSLRQGPTYEQYF
TRBV29-1,TRBJ2-7,TRBD2,14,.,TGCAGCGCTTCAAGCGGGACGGACTCCTACGAGCAGTACTTC,CSASSGTDSYEQYF
TRBV6-1,TRBJ2-7,.,15,many,TGTGCCAGCAGCTATGACAGGTACAGCTCCTACGAGCAGTACTTC,CASSYDRYSSYEQYF
TRBV6-1,TRBJ1-2,.,14,few,TGTGCCAGCAGTGCCCACAGTTCTAACTATGGCTACACCTTC,CASSAHSSNYGYTF
TRBV18,TRBJ1-4,.,14,many,TGTGCCAGCTCACCCCAACGGATAAATGAAAAACTGTTTTTT,CASSPQRINEKLFF
TRBV27,TRBJ2-1,.,14,many,TGTGCCAGCAGTTCACAGGGAGGAGACAATGAGCAGTTCTTC,CASSSQGGDNEQFF
TRBV10-3,TRBJ2-1,TRBD2,15,many,TGTGCCATCGGAAAGACCGGGACTAGCGGGAGTGAGCAGTTCTTC,CAIGKTGTSGSEQFF
TRBV6-1,TRBJ2-7,.,13,many,TGTGCCAGCAGTGAAGGTCGGACTAACGAGCAGTACTTC,CASSEGRTNEQYF